A single sample gave rise to the 29 T cell receptor beta chains below, sequenced in a study of PD-1 blockade in classical Hodgkin lymphoma. Data came from immunoSEQ multiplex PCR; TCRdb stores just in-frame clones and leaves some out. Altogether approximately 26,000 clones are present, roughly three quarters being singletons, with the ten largest covering 2.5% to 4%. Every patient relapsed after autologous stem cell transplantation, and brentuximab vedotin exposure varied. Sequences were derived from peripheral blood mononuclear cells (PBMCs), sampled at baseline. Source of these receptors: a human donor with classical Hodgkin lymphoma.

The CDR3 is CASSATIARGEETQYF. CDR3 coding DNA: TGTGCCAGCAGCGCCACCATAGCAAGGGGGGAGGAGACCCAGTACTTC. The gene calls are TRBV9 and TRBJ2-5; D assignment may be TRBD1 or TRBD2 (6 bases each). Per germline, CDR1 SGDLS and CDR2 YYNGEE. The CDR3 has 16 residues. Trimming removed 3 bases at V and 5 bases at J, with 20 bases between.

The count of this clone is one. This sequence joins TRBV11-2 and TRBJ2-2; D possibly corresponds to TRBD1 (6 bases). V shed 5 bases and J shed 4 bases, with 17 bases lying between them. CDR3 length: 16 amino acids. The germline CDR1 and CDR2 sequences are SGHAT and FQNNGV. The CDR3 nucleotides read TGTGCCAGCAGCCTGATGGCAGGGGACACCACCGGGGAGCTGTTTTTT. Translation gives CASSLMAGDTTGELFF.

The chain combines TRBV6-5 with TRBJ2-2, with D possibly TRBD1 on 6 matching bases. The CDR3 runs to 15 residues. V was pared by 1 base and J by 6 bases, with 12 bases between. Germline V lookup: CDR1 MNHEY, CDR2 SVGAGI. CDR3 DNA: TGTGCCAGCAGTTACTTAACAGGGTTGGCCGGGGAGCTGTTTTTT. Its protein is CASSYLTGLAGELFF.

The chain recombines TRBV6-6 with TRBJ1-2; no clear D. Germline V gene sequence: CDR1 MNHNY, CDR2 SVGAGI (reference sequence). V was cut by 7 bases and J by 4 bases, with 13 bases left in between. The CDR3 is made up of 13 amino acids. CDR3 amino acids: CASTYEEGYGYTF. The CDR3 DNA is TGTGCCAGCACCTACGAGGAGGGCTATGGCTACACCTTC.

This rearrangement joins TRBV6-6 to TRBJ1-2, with 7 bases lining up with TRBD1. The V and J ends lost 6 bases and 8 bases, in that order; junction bases with no gene match: 12. This CDR3 comprises 14 residues. Germline V gene data show CDR1 as MNHNY and CDR2 as SVGAGI (reference sequence). In DNA, the CDR3 is TGTGCCAGCAGCCCACTGAGCCAGGGGGACGGCTACACCTTC. It translates to CASSPLSQGDGYTF.

This clone was detected only a few times. The CDR3 DNA sequence: TGTGCCAGCAGTGAAGCAGTTTACATTAACTATGGCTACACCTTC. Its protein is CASSEAVYINYGYTF. J is TRBJ1-2 and V is TRBV6-1; D is undetermined. The CDR3 sequence is 15 residues long. Trimming took 0 bases from V and 1 from J, leaving 9 bases between them. From germline, CDR1 is MNHNS and CDR2 SASEGT.

Written as DNA, the CDR3 is TGTGCCAGCAGTTACACTCTCACGGGCGAGCAGTACTTC. Translated: CASSYTLTGEQYF. The J gene is TRBJ2-7, the V gene TRBV6-5; no reliable D call. CDR1 and CDR2 from the germline V gene are MNHEY and SVGAGI. V was trimmed by 2 bases and J by 6 bases, leaving 11 bases between them. This CDR3 has 13 residues.

This clone has a handful of counts. The gene calls are TRBV7-3 and TRBJ2-1; TRBD2 matches at 8 bases. Germline V gene lookup returns CDR1 SGHTA and CDR2 FQGTGA. This CDR3 has 13 residues. Losses at the gene ends were 10 bases for V and 7 bases for J; bases not matched to a gene: 9. CDR3 nucleotide sequence: TGTGCCACCGCGGGGGGCCGAGGGAATGAGCAGTTCTTC. Its protein is CATAGGRGNEQFF.

The chain recombines TRBV27 with TRBJ1-4; unclear D gene. The CDR3 has 15 amino acids. The V and J ends lost 4 bases and 3 bases respectively, with 12 bases between them. Germline assignment: CDR1 MNHEY and CDR2 SMNVEV (reference sequence). Here the CDR3 reads CASSSLTDSNEKLFF. DNA of the CDR3: TGTGCCAGCAGTTCCCTGACGGATTCTAATGAAAAACTGTTTTTT.

The V and J genes are TRBV6-5 and TRBJ2-1; D possibly matches TRBD1 or TRBD2 (6 bases each). This CDR3 region has 15 residues. The germline V gene encodes CDR1 MNHEY and CDR2 SVGAGI. V gave up 2 bases and J gave up 7 bases, with 15 bases separating them. CDR3 nucleotide sequence: TGTGCCAGCAGTTACGACCAAGGGGGGAGTAATGAGCAGTTCTTC. Amino acid sequence: CASSYDQGGSNEQFF.

This chain uses TRBV19 with TRBJ1-5; D uncertain. This CDR3 spans 13 amino acids. Germline CDR1 is LNHDA and CDR2 is SQIVND (reference sequence). V was clipped by 7 bases and J by 6 bases, with 13 bases between them. In DNA form, the CDR3 reads TGTGCCAGTAACCCCCTAGTGGGTCAGCCCCAGCATTTT. Translation gives CASNPLVGQPQHF.

This chain uses TRBV10-2 with TRBJ2-7; D unclear. This CDR3 is 11 amino acids long. In germline, CDR1 is WSHSY, CDR2 SAAADI. V shed 1 base and J shed 7 bases, with 5 bases lying between them. CDR3 residues: CASSELGEQYF. The CDR3 bases are TGCGCCAGCAGTGAGTTGGGGGAGCAGTACTTC.

The chain combines TRBV10-3 with TRBJ1-2; the match to TRBD1 covers 9 bases. CDR1 and CDR2 (germline): ENHRY, SYGVKD. The CDR3 is 12 amino acids. The trim removed 9 bases at V and 9 bases at J, leaving 8 bases unmatched. This chain's CDR3 is CAMAPGQGSYTF. The CDR3 DNA reads TGTGCCATGGCGCCGGGACAGGGTAGCTACACCTTC.

The chain is built from TRBV6-1 and TRBJ2-2; D may match TRBD1 or TRBD2 (5 bases each). CDR1 is MNHNS and CDR2 is SASEGT in the germline V gene. The CDR3 spans 15 residues. V dropped 4 bases and J dropped 7 bases, with 16 bases sitting between them. CDR3 residues: CASSGGWGRDGELFF. The CDR3 DNA reads TGTGCCAGCAGTGGAGGATGGGGACGGGACGGGGAGCTGTTTTTT.

This clone occurred a few times. The chain is built from TRBV6-9 and TRBJ2-7; D uncertain. The CDR3 has 10 residues. Germline CDR1 is MNHGY and CDR2 is SVAAGI. V dropped 3 bases and J dropped 5 bases, with 2 bases sitting between them. CDR3 in amino acids: CASSYHEQYF. DNA of the CDR3: TGTGCCAGCAGTTACCACGAGCAGTACTTC.

The chain has TRBV13 and TRBJ2-5; possibly TRBD2 for D (7 bases). The CDR3 is 14 residues long. With 4 bases removed from V and 5 bases from J, the gap between germline ends came to 14 bases. Per the germline V gene, CDR1 is PRHDT and CDR2 is FYEKMQ (reference sequence). CDR3 bases: TGTGCCAGCAGCTCGGTGGGGGGGCTGGAGACCCAGTACTTC. This encodes CASSSVGGLETQYF.

The chain couples TRBV7-3 to TRBJ2-3; 8 nucleotides match TRBD2. The germline V gene encodes CDR1 SGHTA and CDR2 FQGTGA. Trimming at V came to 4 bases and at J to 4 bases, leaving 4 bases not matched to a gene. The CDR3 runs 14 residues. DNA for the CDR3: TGTGCCAGCAGCTCCGGGACTAGAGCAGATACGCAGTATTTT. Translating it yields CASSSGTRADTQYF.

This clone has more than one count but fewer than ten. The rearrangement links TRBV7-6 to TRBJ2-2, with 8 bases identical to TRBD2. The CDR3 totals 17 residues. J gave up 1 base and V 1 base, and 5 bases lay outside the gene matches. The germline V gene encodes CDR1 SGHVS and CDR2 FNYEAQ. The CDR3 DNA reads TGTGCCAGCAGCTTAGATATACGGGGGGGGAACACCGGGGAGCTGTTTTTT. Its protein product is CASSLDIRGGNTGELFF.

The chain recombines TRBV14 with TRBJ2-5; 7 bases line up with TRBD1. The CDR3 has 20 amino acids. Germline V gene lookup returns CDR1 SGHDN and CDR2 FVKESK. Trimming at V came to 3 bases and at J to 1 base, leaving 20 bases not matched to a gene. This CDR3 is CASSQRPSQRDRPFQETQYF. CDR3 coding DNA: TGTGCCAGCAGCCAGAGGCCTTCCCAACGGGACAGACCCTTCCAAGAGACCCAGTACTTC.

This chain connects TRBV7-3 to TRBJ1-1, with unresolved D. The CDR3 is 13 amino acids. V was cut by 5 bases and J by 3 bases, with 10 bases left in between. CDR1 and CDR2 from the germline V gene are SGHTA and FQGTGA. CDR3 bases: TGTGCCAGCAGCGTCGGCAGCGACACTGAAGCTTTCTTT. Residues: CASSVGSDTEAFF. Full variable domain (remainder filled in from reference TRBV7-3 and TRBJ1-1): GAGVSQTPSNKVTEKGKYVELRCDPISGHTALYWYRQSLGQGPEFLIYFQGTGAADDSGLPNDRFFAVRPEGSVSTLKIQRTERGDSAVYLCASSVGSDTEAFFGQGTRLTVV.

The V and J genes are TRBV4-2 and TRBJ1-1, with D perhaps matching TRBD1 (6 bases). V lost 4 bases, J lost 1 base, and 19 bases lay in between. Looked up from germline, CDR1 is LGHNA and CDR2 is YNFKEQ. CDR3 length: 17 amino acids. The CDR3 protein is CASSPWTSGTPNTEAFF. Written as DNA, the CDR3 is TGTGCCAGCAGCCCATGGACGTCCGGGACACCGAACACTGAAGCTTTCTTT.

This rearrangement joins TRBV6-1 to TRBJ2-5, with D unresolved. The V gene's germline CDR1 is MNHNS and CDR2 SASEGT. Trimming stripped 6 bases from V and 4 bases from J, with 18 bases between. The CDR3 is 15 amino acids. The CDR3 spells CASSNDPRMVETQYF. As DNA, the CDR3 is TGTGCCAGCAGCAACGACCCGCGGATGGTAGAGACCCAGTACTTC.

V and J are TRBV6-6 and TRBJ1-1, with D uncertain. Trimming shortened V by 6 bases and J by 0 bases, and 11 bases separated the two germline ends. This CDR3 contains 14 residues. The germline CDR1 and CDR2 sequences are MNHNY and SVGAGI (reference sequence). CDR3 region: CASRPAGMNTEAFF. The CDR3 DNA reads TGTGCCAGCAGACCGGCGGGCATGAACACTGAAGCTTTCTTT.

V gene TRBV2 combines with J gene TRBJ2-2; weak D call: TRBD2 (5 bases). CDR3 length: 19 amino acids. Germline V gene lookup returns CDR1 SNHLY and CDR2 FYNNEI. V was trimmed by 7 bases and J by 5 bases, leaving 29 bases between them. CDR3 coding DNA: TGTGCCAGCACCGTGGACGGGATGGCGCTCGTGTCGGGGACCGGGGAGCTGTTTTTT. This encodes CASTVDGMALVSGTGELFF.

The chain uses TRBV9 and TRBJ2-5, with TRBD2 matching 7 bases. The CDR3 runs to 14 residues. Germline-derived CDR1 and CDR2 are SGDLS and YYNGEE. V gave up 3 bases and J gave up 5 bases; unmatched junction bases: 7. This CDR3 reads CASSEVGGRETQYF. CDR3 in DNA: TGTGCCAGCAGCGAGGTGGGGGGGAGGGAGACCCAGTACTTC.

This clone was recorded a few times. At the DNA level, this CDR3 is encoded by other sequences in the same sample as well. The chain links TRBV10-3 to TRBJ1-1, with a weak D call TRBD1 (6 bases). The CDR3 totals 13 residues. The V end lost 8 bases, the J end lost 5 bases, and 15 bases lay between the germline ends. From germline, CDR1 is ENHRY and CDR2 SYGVKD. CDR3 DNA: TGTGCCATCGGAGAACAGGGAAGGACTGAAGCTTTCTTT. Amino acid sequence: CAIGEQGRTEAFF.

The chain uses TRBV7-9 and TRBJ2-7; D may match TRBD1 or TRBD2 (5 bases each). Trimming removed 7 bases from V and 3 bases from J, with 13 bases in between. CDR3 length equals 13 residues. CDR1 SEHNR and CDR2 FQNEAQ come from the germline V gene (reference sequence). CDR3 in amino acids: CASTPRGHYEQYF. CDR3 bases: TGTGCCAGCACCCCCCGGGGCCACTACGAGCAGTACTTC.

The chain couples TRBV7-8 to TRBJ2-5; D is ambiguous. CDR1 and CDR2 from the germline V gene are SGHVS and FQNEAQ. V lost 5 bases and J 2 bases, leaving 21 bases between the germline ends. The CDR3 covers 17 residues. CDR3 amino acids: CASSTHIADVSQETQYF. DNA of the CDR3: TGTGCCAGCAGCACCCATATAGCAGACGTCTCACAAGAGACCCAGTACTTC. Filled out from reference TRBV7-8 and TRBJ2-5, the complete variable domain reads GAGVSQSPRYKVAKRGQDVALRCDPISGHVSLFWYQQALGQGPEFLTYFQNEAQLDKSGLPSDRFFAERPEGSVSTLKIQRTQQEDSAVYLCASSTHIADVSQETQYFGPGTRLLVL.

V is TRBV11-2 and J is TRBJ2-1, with D perhaps given as TRBD1 or TRBD2 (5 bases each). From germline, CDR1 is SGHAT and CDR2 FQNNGV. The CDR3 extends over 15 amino acids. Trimming shortened V by 5 bases and J by 4 bases, and 15 bases separated the two germline ends. CDR3 bases: TGTGCCAGCAGCGCCCGGGGCAGTCTTTACAATGAGCAGTTCTTC. This gives the protein CASSARGSLYNEQFF.